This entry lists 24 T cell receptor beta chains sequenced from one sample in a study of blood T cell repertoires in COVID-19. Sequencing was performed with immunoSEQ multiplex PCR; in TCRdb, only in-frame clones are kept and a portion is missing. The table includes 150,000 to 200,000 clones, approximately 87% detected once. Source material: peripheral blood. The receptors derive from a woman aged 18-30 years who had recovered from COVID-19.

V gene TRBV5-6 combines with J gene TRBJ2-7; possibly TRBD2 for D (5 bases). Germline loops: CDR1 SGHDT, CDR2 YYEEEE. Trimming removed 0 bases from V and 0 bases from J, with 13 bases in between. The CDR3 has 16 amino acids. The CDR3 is CASSLVGGYLSYEQYF. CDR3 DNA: TGTGCCAGCAGCTTGGTTGGCGGGTACCTCTCCTACGAGCAGTACTTC.

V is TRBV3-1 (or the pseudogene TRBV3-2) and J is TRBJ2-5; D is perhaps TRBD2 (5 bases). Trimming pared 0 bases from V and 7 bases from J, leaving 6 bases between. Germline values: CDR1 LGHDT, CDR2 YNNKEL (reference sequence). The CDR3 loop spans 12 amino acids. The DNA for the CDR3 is TGTGCCAGCAGCCAAGATGAGGGGACCCAGTACTTC. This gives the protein CASSQDEGTQYF.

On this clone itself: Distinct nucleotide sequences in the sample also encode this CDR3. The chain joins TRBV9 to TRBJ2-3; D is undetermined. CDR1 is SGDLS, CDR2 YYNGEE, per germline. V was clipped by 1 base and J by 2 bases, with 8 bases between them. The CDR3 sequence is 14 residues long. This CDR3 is CASSVNTATDTQYF. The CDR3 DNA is TGTGCCAGCAGCGTAAACACAGCCACAGATACGCAGTATTTT. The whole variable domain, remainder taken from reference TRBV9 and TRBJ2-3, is DSGVTQTPKHLITATGQRVTLRCSPRSGDLSVYWYQQSLDQGLQFLIQYYNGEERAKGNILERFSAQQFPDLHSELNLSSLELGDSALYFCASSVNTATDTQYFGPGTRLTVL.

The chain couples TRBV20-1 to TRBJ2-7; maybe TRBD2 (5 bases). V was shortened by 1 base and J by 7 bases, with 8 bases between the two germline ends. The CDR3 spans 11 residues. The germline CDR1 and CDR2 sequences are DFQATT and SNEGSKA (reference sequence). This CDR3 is CSARGRWEQYF. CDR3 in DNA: TGCAGTGCTAGAGGGAGGTGGGAGCAGTACTTC.

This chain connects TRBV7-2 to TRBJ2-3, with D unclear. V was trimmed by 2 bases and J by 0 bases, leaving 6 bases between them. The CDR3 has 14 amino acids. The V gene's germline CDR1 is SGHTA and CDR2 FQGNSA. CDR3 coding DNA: TGTGCCAGCAGCTTACATCGGAGCACAGATACGCAGTATTTT. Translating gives CASSLHRSTDTQYF.

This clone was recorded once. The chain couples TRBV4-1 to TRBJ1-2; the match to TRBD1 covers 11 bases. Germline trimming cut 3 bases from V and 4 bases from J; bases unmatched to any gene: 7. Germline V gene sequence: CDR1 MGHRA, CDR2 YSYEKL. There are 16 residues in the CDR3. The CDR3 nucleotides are TGCGCCAGCAGCCAGGGGACGGACAGGGGGCCCTATGGCTACACCTTC. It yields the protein CASSQGTDRGPYGYTF.

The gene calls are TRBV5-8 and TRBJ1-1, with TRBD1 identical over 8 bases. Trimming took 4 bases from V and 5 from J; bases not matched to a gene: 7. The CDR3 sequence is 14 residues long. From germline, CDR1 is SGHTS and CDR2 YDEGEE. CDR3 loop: CASSRRQGWTEAFF. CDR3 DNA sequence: TGTGCCAGCAGCAGAAGACAGGGGTGGACTGAAGCTTTCTTT. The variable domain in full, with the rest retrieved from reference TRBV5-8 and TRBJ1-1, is EAGVTQSPTHLIKTRGQQATLRCSPISGHTSVYWYQQALGLGLQFLLWYDEGEERNRGNFPPRFSGRQFPNYSSELNVNALELEDSALYLCASSRRQGWTEAFFGQGTRLTVV.

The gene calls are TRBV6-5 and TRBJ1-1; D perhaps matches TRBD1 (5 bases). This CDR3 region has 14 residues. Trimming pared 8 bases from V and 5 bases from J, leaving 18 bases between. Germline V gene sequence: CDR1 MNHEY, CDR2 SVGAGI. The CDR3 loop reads CASYIQGYYTEAFF. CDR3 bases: TGTGCCAGCTACATTCAGGGATATTATACTGAAGCTTTCTTT.

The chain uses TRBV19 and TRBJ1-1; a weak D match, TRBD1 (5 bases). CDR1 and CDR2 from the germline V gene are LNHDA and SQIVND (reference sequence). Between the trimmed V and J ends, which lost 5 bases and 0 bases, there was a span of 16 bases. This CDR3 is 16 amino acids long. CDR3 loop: CASSYLGDSMNTEAFF. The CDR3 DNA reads TGTGCCAGTAGTTATCTGGGGGACTCAATGAACACTGAAGCTTTCTTT.

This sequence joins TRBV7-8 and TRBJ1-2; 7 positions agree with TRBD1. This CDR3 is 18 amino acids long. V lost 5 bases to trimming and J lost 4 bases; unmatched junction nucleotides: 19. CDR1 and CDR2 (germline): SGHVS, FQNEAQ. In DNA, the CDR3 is TGTGCCAGCAGCCCAAGTCGTATCCCGGGACAGTTTTTCTATGGCTACACCTTC. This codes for CASSPSRIPGQFFYGYTF.

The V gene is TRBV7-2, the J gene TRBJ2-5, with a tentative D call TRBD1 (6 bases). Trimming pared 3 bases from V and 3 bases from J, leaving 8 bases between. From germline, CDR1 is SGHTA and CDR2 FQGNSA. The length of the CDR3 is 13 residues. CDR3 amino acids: CASSFGQKETQYF. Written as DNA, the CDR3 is TGTGCCAGCAGCTTCGGACAGAAAGAGACCCAGTACTTC.

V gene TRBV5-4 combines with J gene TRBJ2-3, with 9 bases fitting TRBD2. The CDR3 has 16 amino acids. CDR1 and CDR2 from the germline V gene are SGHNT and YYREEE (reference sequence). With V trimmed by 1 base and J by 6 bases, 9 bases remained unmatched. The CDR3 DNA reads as TGTGCCAGCAGCTTGCGGCGGGGGGGCAATATTGATACGCAGTATTTT. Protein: CASSLRRGGNIDTQYF.

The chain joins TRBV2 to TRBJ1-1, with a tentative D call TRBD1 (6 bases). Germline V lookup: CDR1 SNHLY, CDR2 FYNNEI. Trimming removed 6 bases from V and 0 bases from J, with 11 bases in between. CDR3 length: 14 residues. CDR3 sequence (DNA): TGTGCCAGCAGGGTCGCAGGGGTGAACACTGAAGCTTTCTTT. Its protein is CASRVAGVNTEAFF.

In DNA, the CDR3 is TGTGCCAGCAGCTTACAGACAGGGCAGACTGAAGCTTTCTTT. This codes for CASSLQTGQTEAFF. The V and J genes are TRBV5-8 and TRBJ1-1; 7 bases line up with TRBD1. V dropped 2 bases and J dropped 5; count of bases not matched to a gene: 6. This CDR3 has 14 amino acids. Germline-derived CDR1 and CDR2 are SGHTS and YDEGEE.

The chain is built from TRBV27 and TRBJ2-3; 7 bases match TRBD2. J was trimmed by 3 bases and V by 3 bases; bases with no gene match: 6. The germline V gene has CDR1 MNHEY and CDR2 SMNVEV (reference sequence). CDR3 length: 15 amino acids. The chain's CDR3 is CASSFGVSGTDTQYF. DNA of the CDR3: TGTGCCAGCAGTTTCGGTGTTAGCGGGACAGATACGCAGTATTTT.

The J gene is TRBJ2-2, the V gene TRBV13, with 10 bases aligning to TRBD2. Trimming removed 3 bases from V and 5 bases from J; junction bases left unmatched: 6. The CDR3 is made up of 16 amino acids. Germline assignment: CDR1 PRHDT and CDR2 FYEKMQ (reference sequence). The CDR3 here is CASSLLAGVSTGELFF. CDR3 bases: TGTGCCAGCAGCTTGCTAGCGGGAGTGTCAACCGGGGAGCTGTTTTTT.

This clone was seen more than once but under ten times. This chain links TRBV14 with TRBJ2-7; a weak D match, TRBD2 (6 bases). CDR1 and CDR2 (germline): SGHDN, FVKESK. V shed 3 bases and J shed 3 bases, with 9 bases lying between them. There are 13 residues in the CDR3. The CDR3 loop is CASSHSTSYEQYF. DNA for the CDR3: TGTGCCAGCAGCCATTCGACTAGCTACGAGCAGTACTTC.

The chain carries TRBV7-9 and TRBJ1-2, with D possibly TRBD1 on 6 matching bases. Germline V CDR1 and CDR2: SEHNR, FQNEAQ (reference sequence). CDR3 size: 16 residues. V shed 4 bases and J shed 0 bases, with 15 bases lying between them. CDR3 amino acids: CASSSRDTVTNYGYTF. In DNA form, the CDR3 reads TGTGCCAGCAGCTCCCGGGACACAGTCACTAACTATGGCTACACCTTC.

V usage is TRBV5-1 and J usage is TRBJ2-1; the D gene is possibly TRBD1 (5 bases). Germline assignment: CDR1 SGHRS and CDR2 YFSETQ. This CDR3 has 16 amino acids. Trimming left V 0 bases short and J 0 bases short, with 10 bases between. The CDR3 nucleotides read TGCGCCAGCAGCTTGGGACAGCTAAGCTCCTACAATGAGCAGTTCTTC. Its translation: CASSLGQLSSYNEQFF. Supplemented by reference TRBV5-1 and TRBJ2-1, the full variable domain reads KAGVTQTPRYLIKTRGQQVTLSCSPISGHRSVSWYQQTPGQGLQFLFEYFSETQRNKGNFPGRFSGRQFSNSRSEMNVSTLELGDSALYLCASSLGQLSSYNEQFFGPGTRLTVL.

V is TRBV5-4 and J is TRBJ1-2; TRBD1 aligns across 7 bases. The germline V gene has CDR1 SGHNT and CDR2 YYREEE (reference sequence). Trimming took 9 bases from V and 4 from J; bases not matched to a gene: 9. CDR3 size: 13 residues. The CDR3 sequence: CAIVKGAGYGYTF. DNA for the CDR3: TGTGCCATAGTAAAGGGGGCTGGCTATGGCTACACCTTC.

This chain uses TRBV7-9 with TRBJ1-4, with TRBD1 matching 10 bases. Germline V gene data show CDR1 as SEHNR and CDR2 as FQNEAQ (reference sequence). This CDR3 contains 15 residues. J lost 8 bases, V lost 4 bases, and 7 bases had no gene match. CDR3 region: CASSWTGTGDEKLFF. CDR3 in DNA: TGTGCCAGCAGCTGGACCGGGACAGGGGACGAAAAACTGTTTTTT. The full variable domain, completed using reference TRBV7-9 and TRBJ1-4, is DTGVSQNPRHKITKRGQNVTFRCDPISEHNRLYWYRQTLGQGPEFLTYFQNEAQLEKSRLLSDRFSAERPKGSFSTLEIQRTEQGDSAMYLCASSWTGTGDEKLFFGSGTQLSVL.

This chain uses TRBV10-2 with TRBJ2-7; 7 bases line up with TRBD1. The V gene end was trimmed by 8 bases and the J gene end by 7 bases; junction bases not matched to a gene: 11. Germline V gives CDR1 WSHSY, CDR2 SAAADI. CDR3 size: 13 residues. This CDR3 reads CASGWTGPSEQYF. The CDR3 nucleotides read TGCGCCAGCGGTTGGACAGGACCCTCGGAGCAGTACTTC.

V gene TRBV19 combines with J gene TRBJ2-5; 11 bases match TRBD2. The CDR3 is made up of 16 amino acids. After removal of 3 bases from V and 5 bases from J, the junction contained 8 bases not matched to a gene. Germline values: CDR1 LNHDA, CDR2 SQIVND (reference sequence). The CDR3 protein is CASSIGTSGFWETQYF. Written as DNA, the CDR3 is TGTGCCAGTAGTATTGGGACTAGCGGTTTTTGGGAGACCCAGTACTTC.

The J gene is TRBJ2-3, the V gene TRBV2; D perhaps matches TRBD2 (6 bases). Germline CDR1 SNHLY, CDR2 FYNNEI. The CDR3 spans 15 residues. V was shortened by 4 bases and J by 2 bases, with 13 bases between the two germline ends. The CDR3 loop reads CASSVWGDYTDTQYF. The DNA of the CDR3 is TGTGCCAGCAGTGTATGGGGGGATTACACAGATACGCAGTATTTT.